The clone carrying this T cell receptor beta chain was seen a few times. The antigen is undetermined. The sample belongs to a study of long-term antiretroviral therapy in people with HIV. Whole-study context: Collection of the earliest samples took place about a decade ahead of the 2015 immediate-ART recommendation. The study, taken as a whole, reports: Clones that expanded before ART (that is, prior to treatment) dominated the repertoire at all time points. Against controls, HIV repertoires showed narrower ranges of CDR3 length.

Samples were assayed with immunoSEQ v3.0 at survey level. Using immunoSEQ multiplex PCR, the repertoire was profiled, and TCRdb retains in-frame clones only, with some absent. The top ten clones hold 8.8% of a sample with around 19,000 clones, over 80% of them seen once. V was trimmed by 7 bases and J by 4 bases, leaving 14 bases between them. The CDR3 is 13 amino acids. Germline CDR1 is MDHEN and CDR2 is SYDVKM. The sample consisted of unsorted PBMCs, taken 1.2 years after starting antiretroviral therapy. V usage is TRBV28 and J usage is TRBJ2-7; possibly TRBD2 for D (5 bases). The clonotype was recovered from a middle-aged woman with HIV. The CDR3: CASITARGYEQYF. CDR3 in DNA: TGTGCCAGCATCACGGCTCGGGGATACGAGCAGTACTTC.